Below are 16 T cell receptor beta chains sequenced from a single sample in a study of CD8 T cells in ankylosing spondylitis (dated by TCRdb to between 2016 and 2019). Library preparation was by 5' RACE. The data were produced on an Illumina HiSeq 2500. TCRdb took the public reads, trimmed them with fastp at Q25, ran MiXCR for clone calling and kept in-frame beta chains. Entries are consolidated by CDR3 protein sequence, retaining the most common genes and DNA. This sample has hundreds of thousands of distinct CDR3 sequences in its table, and 30% to 35% of those were observed once. Approximately 4% of the sample rests with the top ten. Sequencing was carried out using blood, either unsorted or a sorted T cell fraction (not recorded which). The origin of the receptors is a male donor with ankylosing spondylitis or in good health (not recorded which).

This clonotype appeared a single time. The rearrangement links TRBV5-1 to TRBJ2-2; 8 bases are shared with TRBD1. Trimming removed 5 bases from V and 1 base from J; junction bases left unmatched: 4. The CDR3 spans 15 residues. CDR1 and CDR2 from the germline V gene are SGHRS and YFSETQ. CDR3 residues: CASSPGTGNTGELFF. DNA for the CDR3: TGCGCCAGCAGTCCCGGGACAGGGAACACCGGGGAGCTGTTTTTT.

The rearrangement joins TRBV20-1 to TRBJ2-5; TRBD1 is a possible D gene (5 bases). The CDR3 extends over 13 amino acids. Per germline, CDR1 DFQATT and CDR2 SNEGSKA (reference sequence). Trimming stripped 3 bases from V and 3 bases from J, with 11 bases between. This CDR3 is CSASHRWEETQYF. Written as DNA, the CDR3 is TGCAGTGCTAGTCACAGGTGGGAAGAGACCCAGTACTTC.

The chain couples TRBV6-1 to TRBJ1-2; D call uncertain. The CDR3 has 14 residues. Germline loops: CDR1 MNHNS, CDR2 SASEGT. V lost 4 bases to trimming and J lost 2 bases, with 11 bases between them. CDR3 loop: CASSGGGPNYGYTF. In DNA form, the CDR3 reads TGTGCCAGCAGTGGAGGTGGCCCAAACTATGGCTACACCTTC.

The rearrangement joins TRBV18 to TRBJ2-3; possible D gene TRBD1, 6 bases. Trimming cost V 2 bases and J 3 bases, with 6 bases left between them. Germline CDR1 and CDR2: KGHSH and LQKENI. This CDR3 region has 13 residues. CDR3 sequence (DNA): TGTGCCAGCTCACCAACAGGGACAGATACGCAGTATTTT. Translated, it gives CASSPTGTDTQYF.

V usage is TRBV5-6 and J usage is TRBJ2-7, with a tentative D call TRBD1 (6 bases). The ends were cut back, 1 base at V and 6 bases at J, with 20 bases in the middle. Germline CDR1 is SGHDT and CDR2 is YYEEEE. The CDR3 is made up of 16 amino acids. Here the CDR3 reads CASSLFGGQWHVEQYF. CDR3 nucleotide sequence: TGTGCCAGCAGCTTGTTTGGCGGACAGTGGCATGTCGAGCAGTACTTC.

This clonotype was seen only a few times. This chain connects TRBV5-1 to TRBJ2-7; 7 nucleotides line up with TRBD1. V gave up 4 bases and J gave up 1 base; unmatched junction bases: 11. This CDR3 region has 16 residues. The germline gives CDR1 SGHRS, CDR2 YFSETQ. CDR3: CASSRAVGGSSYEQYF. DNA for the CDR3: TGCGCCAGCAGCAGGGCGGTAGGGGGCTCATCCTACGAGCAGTACTTC.

This clonotype appeared a few times. This chain connects TRBV9 to TRBJ2-2; no definite D call. V lost 0 bases, J lost 11 bases, and 5 bases lay in between. Germline CDR1 reads SGDLS; CDR2 reads YYNGEE. The CDR3 loop spans 11 amino acids. The CDR3 region is CASSVEGELFF. The CDR3 nucleotides read TGTGCCAGCAGCGTAGAGGGAGAGCTGTTTTTT.

The genes are TRBV6-1 and TRBJ2-7; D is ambiguous. The CDR3 is made up of 14 amino acids. Germline CDR1 and CDR2: MNHNS and SASEGT. Trimming took off 4 bases at V and 2 bases at J, with 12 bases between the two ends. The chain's CDR3 is CASSALGFAYEQYF. CDR3 sequence (DNA): TGTGCCAGCAGTGCCCTGGGCTTCGCCTACGAGCAGTACTTC.

This clonotype was recorded at least ten times. The chain combines TRBV20-1 with TRBJ2-7; 9 positions match TRBD2. Germline lookup yields CDR1 DFQATT and CDR2 SNEGSKA (reference sequence). The V and J ends lost 5 bases and 6 bases, in that order; junction bases with no gene match: 11. The CDR3 sequence is 14 residues long. The CDR3 bases are TGCAGTGCTCCCCCATTTGCGGGGGGGCGCGAGCAGTACTTC. Residues: CSAPPFAGGREQYF.

V and J are TRBV10-3 and TRBJ1-1; D unresolved. Looked up from germline, CDR1 is ENHRY and CDR2 is SYGVKD. The CDR3 consists of 13 residues. Trimming took off 6 bases at V and 1 base at J, with 9 bases between the two ends. The CDR3 sequence: CAIRETANTEAFF. The CDR3 DNA follows: TGTGCCATCAGGGAAACAGCGAACACTGAAGCTTTCTTT.

V is TRBV20-1 and J is TRBJ2-1; D is undetermined. V was shortened by 3 bases and J by 0 bases, with 12 bases between the two germline ends. CDR3 length equals 15 residues. Germline V gene lookup returns CDR1 DFQATT and CDR2 SNEGSKA (reference sequence). The CDR3 nucleotides are TGCAGTGCTAGGGGTTGGGCAGGCTCCTACAATGAGCAGTTCTTC. Protein: CSARGWAGSYNEQFF.

The gene calls are TRBV4-1 and TRBJ2-1; D is possibly TRBD2 (5 bases). Trimming pared 0 bases from V and 3 bases from J, leaving 15 bases between. In germline, CDR1 is MGHRA, CDR2 YSYEKL. This CDR3 is 17 amino acids long. CDR3 nucleotides: TGCGCCAGCAGCCAAGAATCTCTCGGGATAATCTACAATGAGCAGTTCTTC. Translated, it gives CASSQESLGIIYNEQFF.

This clonotype was found a few times. The chain has TRBV6-5 and TRBJ2-2, with a weak D call TRBD2 (6 bases). From germline, CDR1 is MNHEY and CDR2 SVGAGI. The CDR3 is made up of 15 amino acids. Trimming cost V 2 bases and J 5 bases, with 12 bases left between them. CDR3 region: CASSYAGIGTGELFF. The CDR3 DNA is TGTGCCAGCAGTTACGCGGGGATTGGGACCGGGGAGCTGTTTTTT.

This clonotype was observed a few times. This chain connects TRBV9 to TRBJ2-1; 7 bases are a match to TRBD1. CDR1 SGDLS and CDR2 YYNGEE come from the germline V gene. The CDR3 covers 13 residues. The J segment lost 9 bases and the V segment lost 3 bases, leaving 6 bases of the junction unmatched. CDR3 amino acids: CASSDRGQGEQFF. Written as DNA, the CDR3 is TGTGCCAGCAGCGATAGGGGGCAGGGTGAGCAGTTCTTC.

The chain links TRBV9 to TRBJ1-1, with a weak D call TRBD1 (5 bases). Trimming left V 4 bases short and J 7 bases short, with 14 bases between. The CDR3 runs 13 residues. CDR1 and CDR2 from the germline V gene are SGDLS and YYNGEE. CDR3 bases: TGTGCCAGCAGCCCCCCGGCGGGGGTTGAAGCTTTCTTT. Its translation: CASSPPAGVEAFF.

In this sample, this clonotype turned up many times. The chain combines TRBV12-3 or TRBV12-4 with TRBJ2-7; 9 nucleotides line up with TRBD2. This CDR3 region has 14 residues. Unmatched junction bases numbered 6, after V lost 7 bases and J lost 2 bases. CDR3 protein: CASTRKREAYEQYF. The CDR3 DNA sequence: TGTGCCAGCACCCGGAAGCGGGAGGCCTACGAGCAGTACTTC.